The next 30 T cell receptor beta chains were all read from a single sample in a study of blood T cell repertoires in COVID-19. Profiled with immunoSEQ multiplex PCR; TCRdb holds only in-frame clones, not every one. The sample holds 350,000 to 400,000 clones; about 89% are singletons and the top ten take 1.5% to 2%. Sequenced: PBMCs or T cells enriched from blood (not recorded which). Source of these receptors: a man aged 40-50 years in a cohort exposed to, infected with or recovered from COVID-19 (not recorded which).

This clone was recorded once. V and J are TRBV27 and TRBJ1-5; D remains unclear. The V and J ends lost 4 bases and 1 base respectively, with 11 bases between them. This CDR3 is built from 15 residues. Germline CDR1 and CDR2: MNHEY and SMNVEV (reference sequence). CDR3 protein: CASSWGGESNQPQHF. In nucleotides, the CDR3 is TGTGCCAGCAGTTGGGGAGGCGAGAGCAATCAGCCCCAGCATTTT.

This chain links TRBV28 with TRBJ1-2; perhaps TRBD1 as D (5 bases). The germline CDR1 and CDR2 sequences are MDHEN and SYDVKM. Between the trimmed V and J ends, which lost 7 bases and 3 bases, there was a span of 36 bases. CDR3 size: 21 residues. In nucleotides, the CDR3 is TGTGCCAGCACCCTTTCCCAGGGATCTCGATGGGGGGACCCCTATCACTATGGCTACACCTTC. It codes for CASTLSQGSRWGDPYHYGYTF.

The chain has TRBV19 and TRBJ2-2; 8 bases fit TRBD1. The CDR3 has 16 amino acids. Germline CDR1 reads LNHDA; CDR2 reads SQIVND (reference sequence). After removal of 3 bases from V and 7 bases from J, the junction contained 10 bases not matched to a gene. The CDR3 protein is CASSIWAGGAGGELFF. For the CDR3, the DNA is TGTGCCAGTAGTATTTGGGCAGGGGGCGCCGGCGGGGAGCTGTTTTTT.

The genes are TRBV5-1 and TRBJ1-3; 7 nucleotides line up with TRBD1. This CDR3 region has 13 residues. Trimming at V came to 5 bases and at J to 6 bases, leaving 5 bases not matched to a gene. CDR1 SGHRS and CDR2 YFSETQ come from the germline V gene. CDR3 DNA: TGCGCCAGCAGTTCTACAGGGGAAAACACCATATATTTT. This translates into CASSSTGENTIYF.

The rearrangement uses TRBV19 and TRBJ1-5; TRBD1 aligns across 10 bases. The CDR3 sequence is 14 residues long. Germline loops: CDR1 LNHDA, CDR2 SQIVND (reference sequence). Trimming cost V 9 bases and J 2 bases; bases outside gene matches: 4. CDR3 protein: CASTGTGGNQPQHF. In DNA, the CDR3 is TGTGCCAGCACTGGGACAGGGGGCAATCAGCCCCAGCATTTT.

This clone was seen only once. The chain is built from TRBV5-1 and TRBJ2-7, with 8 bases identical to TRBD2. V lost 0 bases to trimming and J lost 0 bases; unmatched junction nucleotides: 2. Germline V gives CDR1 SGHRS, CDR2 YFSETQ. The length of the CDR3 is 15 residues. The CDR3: CASSLERENSYEQYF. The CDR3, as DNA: TGCGCCAGCAGCTTGGAGCGGGAGAACTCCTACGAGCAGTACTTC.

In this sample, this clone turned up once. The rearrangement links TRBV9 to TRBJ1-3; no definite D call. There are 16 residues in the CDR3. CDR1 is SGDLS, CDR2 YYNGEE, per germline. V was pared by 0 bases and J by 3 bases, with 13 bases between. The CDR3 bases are TGTGCCAGCAGCGTAGACCCCATTGGAGGTGGAAACACCATATATTTT. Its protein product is CASSVDPIGGGNTIYF.

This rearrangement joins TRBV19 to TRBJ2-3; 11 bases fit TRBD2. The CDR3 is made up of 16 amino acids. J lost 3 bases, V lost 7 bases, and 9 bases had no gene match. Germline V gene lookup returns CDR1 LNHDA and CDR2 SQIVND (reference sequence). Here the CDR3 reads CASTNSGRAGTDTQYF. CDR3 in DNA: TGTGCCAGTACCAATAGCGGGAGGGCCGGGACAGATACGCAGTATTTT.

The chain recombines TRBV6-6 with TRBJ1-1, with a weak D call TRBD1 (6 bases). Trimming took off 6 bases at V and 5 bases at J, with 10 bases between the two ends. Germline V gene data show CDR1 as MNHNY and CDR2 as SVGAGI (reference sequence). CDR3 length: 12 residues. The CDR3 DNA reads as TGTGCCAGCAGAAAACAGGGAACTGAAGCTTTCTTT. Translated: CASRKQGTEAFF.

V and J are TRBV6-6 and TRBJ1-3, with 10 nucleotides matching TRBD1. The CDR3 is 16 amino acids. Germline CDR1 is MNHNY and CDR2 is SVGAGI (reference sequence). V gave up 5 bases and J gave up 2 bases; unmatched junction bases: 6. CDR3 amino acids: CASSPPGQGPGNTIYF. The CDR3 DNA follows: TGTGCCAGCAGTCCACCGGGACAGGGGCCTGGAAACACCATATATTTT.

In nucleotides, the CDR3 is TGTGCCAGCAGCTTGGGACTAGCGGGCAATGAGCAGTTCTTC. Translating gives CASSLGLAGNEQFF. This rearrangement joins TRBV5-8 to TRBJ2-1, with TRBD2 matching over 10 bases. CDR1 SGHTS and CDR2 YDEGEE come from the germline V gene. This CDR3 contains 14 residues. V shed 0 bases, J shed 6 bases, and the junction held 0 bases outside the gene matches.

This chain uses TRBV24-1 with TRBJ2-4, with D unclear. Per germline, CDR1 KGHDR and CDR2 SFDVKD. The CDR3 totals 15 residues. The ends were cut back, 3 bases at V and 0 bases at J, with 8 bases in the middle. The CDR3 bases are TGTGCCACCAGTGATCCCACAATAGCCAAAAACATTCAGTACTTC. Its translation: CATSDPTIAKNIQYF.

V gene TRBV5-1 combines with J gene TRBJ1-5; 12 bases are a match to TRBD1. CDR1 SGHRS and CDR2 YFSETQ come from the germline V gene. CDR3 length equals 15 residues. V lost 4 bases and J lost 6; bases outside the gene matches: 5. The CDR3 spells CASSKGQGAGQPQHF. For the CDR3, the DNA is TGCGCCAGCAGCAAGGGACAGGGGGCGGGTCAGCCCCAGCATTTT.

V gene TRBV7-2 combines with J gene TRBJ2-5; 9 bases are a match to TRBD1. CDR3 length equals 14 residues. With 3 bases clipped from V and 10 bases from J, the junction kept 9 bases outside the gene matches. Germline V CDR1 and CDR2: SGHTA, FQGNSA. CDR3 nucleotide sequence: TGTGCCAGCAGCTTCGACAGGGGGAGCGGGTTCCAGTACTTC. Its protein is CASSFDRGSGFQYF. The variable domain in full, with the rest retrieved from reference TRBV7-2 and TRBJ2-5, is GAGVSQSPSNKVTEKGKDVELRCDPISGHTALYWYRQSLGQGLEFLIYFQGNSAPDKSGLPSDRFSAERTGGSVSTLTIQRTQQEDSAVYLCASSFDRGSGFQYFGPGTRLLVL.

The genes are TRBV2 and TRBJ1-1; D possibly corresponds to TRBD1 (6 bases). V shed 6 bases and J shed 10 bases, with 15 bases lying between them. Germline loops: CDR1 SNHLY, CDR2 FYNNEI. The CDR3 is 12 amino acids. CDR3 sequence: CASRGPPGAAFF. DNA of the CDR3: TGTGCCAGCAGGGGGCCCCCAGGGGCAGCTTTCTTT.

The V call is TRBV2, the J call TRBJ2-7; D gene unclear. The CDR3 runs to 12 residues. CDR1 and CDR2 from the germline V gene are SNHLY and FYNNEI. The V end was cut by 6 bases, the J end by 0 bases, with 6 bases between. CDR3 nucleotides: TGTGCCAGCAGCGTCAGCTCCTACGAGCAGTACTTC. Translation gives CASSVSSYEQYF.

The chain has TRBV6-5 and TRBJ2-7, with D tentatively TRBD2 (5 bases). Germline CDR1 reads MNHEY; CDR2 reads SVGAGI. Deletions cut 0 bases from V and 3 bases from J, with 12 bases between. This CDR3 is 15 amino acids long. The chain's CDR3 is CASSYSFERHYEQYF. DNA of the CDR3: TGTGCCAGCAGTTACTCTTTCGAGCGGCACTACGAGCAGTACTTC.

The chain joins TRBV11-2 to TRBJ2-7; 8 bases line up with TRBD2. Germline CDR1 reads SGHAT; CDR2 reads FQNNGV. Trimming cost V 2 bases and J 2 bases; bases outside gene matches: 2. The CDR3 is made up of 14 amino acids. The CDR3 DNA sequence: TGTGCCAGCAGCTTAATACTAGCGGCCTACGAGCAGTACTTC. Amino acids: CASSLILAAYEQYF.

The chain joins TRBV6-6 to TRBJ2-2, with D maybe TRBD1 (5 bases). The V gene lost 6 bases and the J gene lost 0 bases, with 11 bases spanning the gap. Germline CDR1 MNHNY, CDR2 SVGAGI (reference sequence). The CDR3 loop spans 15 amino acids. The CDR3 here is CASSKDSSNTGELFF. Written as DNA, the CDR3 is TGTGCCAGCAGCAAAGACAGCTCGAACACCGGGGAGCTGTTTTTT.

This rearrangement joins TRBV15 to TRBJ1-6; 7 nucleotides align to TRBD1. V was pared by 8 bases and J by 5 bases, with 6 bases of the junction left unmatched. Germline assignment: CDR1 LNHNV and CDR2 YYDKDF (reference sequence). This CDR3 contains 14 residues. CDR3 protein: CATEQGNDNSPLHF. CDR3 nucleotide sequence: TGTGCCACCGAACAGGGGAACGATAATTCACCCCTCCACTTT.

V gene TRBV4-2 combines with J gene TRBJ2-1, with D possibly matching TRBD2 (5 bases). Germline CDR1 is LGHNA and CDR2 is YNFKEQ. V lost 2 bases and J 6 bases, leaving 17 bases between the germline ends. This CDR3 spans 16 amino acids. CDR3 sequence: CASSQRTGSDGNEQFF. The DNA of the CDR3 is TGTGCCAGCAGCCAACGGACGGGGAGTGATGGCAATGAGCAGTTCTTC.

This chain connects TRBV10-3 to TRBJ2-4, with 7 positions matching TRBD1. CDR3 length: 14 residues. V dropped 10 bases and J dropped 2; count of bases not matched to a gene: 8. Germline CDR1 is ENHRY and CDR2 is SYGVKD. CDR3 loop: CASMEQGPKNIQYF. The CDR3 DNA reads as TGTGCCAGCATGGAACAGGGGCCCAAAAACATTCAGTACTTC.

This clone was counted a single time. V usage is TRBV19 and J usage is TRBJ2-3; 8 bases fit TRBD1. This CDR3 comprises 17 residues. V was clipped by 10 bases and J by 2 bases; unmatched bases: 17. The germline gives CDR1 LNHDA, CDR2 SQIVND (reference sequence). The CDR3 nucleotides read TGTGCCAACCCGACAGGGGCCTACCCGCACCTCACAGATACGCAGTATTTT. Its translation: CANPTGAYPHLTDTQYF. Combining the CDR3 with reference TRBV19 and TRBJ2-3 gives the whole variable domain DGGITQSPKYLFRKEGQNVTLSCEQNLNHDAMYWYRQDPGQGLRLIYYSQIVNDFQKGDIAEGYSVSREKKESFPLTVTSAQKNPTAFYLCANPTGAYPHLTDTQYFGPGTRLTVL.

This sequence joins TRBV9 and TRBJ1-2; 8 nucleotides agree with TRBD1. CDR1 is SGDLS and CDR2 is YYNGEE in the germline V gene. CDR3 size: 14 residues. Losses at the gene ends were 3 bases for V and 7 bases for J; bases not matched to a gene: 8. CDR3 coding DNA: TGTGCCAGCAGCGCAGACAGGGGATGGAGTGGCTACACCTTC. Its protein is CASSADRGWSGYTF.

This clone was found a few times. The CDR3 protein is CASSEGRYNQPQHF. The DNA for the CDR3 is TGTGCCAGTAGTGAGGGCAGGTACAATCAGCCCCAGCATTTT. The gene calls are TRBV19 and TRBJ1-5; D is unresolved. CDR3 size: 14 residues. V was shortened by 5 bases and J by 3 bases, with 11 bases between the two germline ends. Germline V lookup: CDR1 LNHDA, CDR2 SQIVND (reference sequence).

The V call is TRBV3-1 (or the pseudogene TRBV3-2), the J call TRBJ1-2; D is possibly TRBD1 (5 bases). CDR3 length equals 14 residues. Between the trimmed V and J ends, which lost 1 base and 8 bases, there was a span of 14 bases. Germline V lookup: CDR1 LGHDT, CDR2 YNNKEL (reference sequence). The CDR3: CASSQVIGVEGYTF. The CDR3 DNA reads TGTGCCAGCAGCCAAGTCATAGGGGTAGAGGGCTACACCTTC.

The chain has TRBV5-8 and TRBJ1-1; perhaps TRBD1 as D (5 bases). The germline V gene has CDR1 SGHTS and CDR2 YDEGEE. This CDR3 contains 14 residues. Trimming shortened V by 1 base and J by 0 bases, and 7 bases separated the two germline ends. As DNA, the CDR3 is TGTGCCAGCAGCTTGTTACAGGTGAACACTGAAGCTTTCTTT. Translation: CASSLLQVNTEAFF.

The CDR3 loop reads CASSPRTGWFPNTEAFF. In DNA form, the CDR3 reads TGTGCCAGTAGTCCCCGGACAGGGTGGTTTCCGAACACTGAAGCTTTCTTT. The chain joins TRBV19 to TRBJ1-1, with 8 bases identical to TRBD1. J lost 1 base, V lost 5 bases, and 12 bases had no gene match. CDR1 and CDR2 from the germline V gene are LNHDA and SQIVND (reference sequence). This CDR3 comprises 17 residues.

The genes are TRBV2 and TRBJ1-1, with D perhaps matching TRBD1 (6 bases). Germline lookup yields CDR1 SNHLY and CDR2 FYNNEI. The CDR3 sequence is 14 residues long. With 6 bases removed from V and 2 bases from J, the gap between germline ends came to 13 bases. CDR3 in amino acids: CASRVGQINTEAFF. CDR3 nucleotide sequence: TGTGCCAGCAGGGTCGGACAGATAAACACTGAAGCTTTCTTT.

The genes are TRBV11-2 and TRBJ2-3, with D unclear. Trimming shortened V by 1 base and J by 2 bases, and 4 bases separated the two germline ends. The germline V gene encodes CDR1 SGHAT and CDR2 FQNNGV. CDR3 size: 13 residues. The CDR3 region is CASSLGYTDTQYF. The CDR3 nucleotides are TGTGCCAGCAGCTTAGGTTACACAGATACGCAGTATTTT.